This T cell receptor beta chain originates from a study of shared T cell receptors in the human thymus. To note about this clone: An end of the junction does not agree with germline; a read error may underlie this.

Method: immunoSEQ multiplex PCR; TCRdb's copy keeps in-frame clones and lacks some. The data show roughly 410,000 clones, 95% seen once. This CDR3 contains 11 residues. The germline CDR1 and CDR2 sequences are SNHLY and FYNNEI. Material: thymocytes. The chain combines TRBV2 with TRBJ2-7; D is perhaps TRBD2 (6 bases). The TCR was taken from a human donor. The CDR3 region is CASSRGGGLIF. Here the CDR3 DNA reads TGTGCCAGCAGTAGGGGTGGGGGACTTATCTTC.